These 16 T cell receptor beta chains were all obtained from the same sample, sequenced in a study of control samples from healthy donors and cancer patients. Produced via immunoSEQ multiplex PCR; TCRdb's table is partial and in-frame only. The sample holds about 150,000 clones; over 90% are singletons and the top ten take under 2.5%. The sample was blood. These receptors all come from a man aged 50-59 years in good health.

The chain employs TRBV3-1 (or the pseudogene TRBV3-2) and TRBJ2-2; D uncertain. V was pared by 1 base and J by 5 bases, with 8 bases between. CDR1 and CDR2 (germline): LGHDT, YNNKEL (reference sequence). The CDR3 runs to 14 residues. The CDR3 spells CASSQGSWTGELFF. The CDR3 DNA is TGTGCCAGCAGCCAAGGGTCTTGGACCGGGGAGCTGTTTTTT.

The chain joins TRBV18 to TRBJ1-1, with 8 bases matching TRBD1. V lost 0 bases and J lost 7; bases outside the gene matches: 7. CDR1 is KGHSH and CDR2 is LQKENI in the germline V gene. CDR3 length equals 15 residues. As DNA, the CDR3 is TGTGCCAGCTCACCACCCCGGACAGGGTGGGGTGAAGCTTTCTTT. The encoded protein is CASSPPRTGWGEAFF.

The CDR3 DNA follows: TGTGCCAGCAGTAGGGGACTCTACGAGCAGTACTTC. This gives the protein CASSRGLYEQYF. The V and J genes are TRBV2 and TRBJ2-7; D is possibly TRBD2 (6 bases). V dropped 5 bases and J dropped 3 bases, with 8 bases sitting between them. This CDR3 spans 12 amino acids. Germline lookup yields CDR1 SNHLY and CDR2 FYNNEI.

The V call is TRBV5-1, the J call TRBJ1-1, with a weak D call TRBD1 (5 bases). The CDR3 has 15 residues. With 6 bases removed from V and 2 bases from J, the gap between germline ends came to 17 bases. The germline V gene has CDR1 SGHRS and CDR2 YFSETQ. CDR3 amino acids: CASTPLRVDNTEAFF. The DNA of the CDR3 is TGCGCCAGCACCCCCCTCAGGGTTGATAACACTGAAGCTTTCTTT.

This chain joins TRBV10-3 and TRBJ2-6, with D possibly TRBD1 on 6 matching bases. The CDR3 is made up of 17 amino acids. The germline gives CDR1 ENHRY, CDR2 SYGVKD. Trimming cost V 8 bases and J 0 bases, with 17 bases left between them. The CDR3 loop is CAILRGPTHSGANVLTF. In DNA form, the CDR3 reads TGTGCCATCCTCAGGGGCCCAACCCACTCTGGGGCCAACGTCCTGACTTTC.

The chain joins TRBV3-1 (or the pseudogene TRBV3-2) to TRBJ2-1, with 7 bases identical to TRBD2. The trim removed 0 bases at V and 10 bases at J, leaving 6 bases unmatched. CDR3 length: 14 amino acids. Germline-derived CDR1 and CDR2 are LGHDT and YNNKEL (reference sequence). DNA for the CDR3: TGTGCCAGCAGCCAAGATCTGGGGGGGAGGGAGCAGTTCTTC. Residues: CASSQDLGGREQFF.

The CDR3 protein is CATGPGYTF. The DNA for the CDR3 is TGTGCCACGGGTCCGGGCTACACCTTC. The chain has TRBV19 and TRBJ1-2; D not resolved. V shed 10 bases and J shed 8 bases, with 8 bases lying between them. Germline V gene lookup returns CDR1 LNHDA and CDR2 SQIVND (reference sequence). The CDR3 runs to 9 residues.

This clone was detected once. The V call is TRBV5-1, the J call TRBJ2-7; D may be TRBD2 (7 bases). CDR1 is SGHRS, CDR2 YFSETQ, per germline. The length of the CDR3 is 15 residues. Trimming took off 1 base at V and 3 bases at J, with 14 bases between the two ends. The CDR3 protein is CASSLSGTRDYEQYF. Written as DNA, the CDR3 is TGCGCCAGCAGCTTGAGCGGGACAAGGGACTACGAGCAGTACTTC.

The gene calls are TRBV15 and TRBJ1-4; 9 bases agree with TRBD1. V was pared by 5 bases and J by 1 base, with 8 bases of the junction left unmatched. Germline V gene sequence: CDR1 LNHNV, CDR2 YYDKDF (reference sequence). The CDR3 is 17 residues long. The DNA for the CDR3 is TGTGCCACCAGCTCCCGGGACAGGGCTGAAACTAATGAAAAACTGTTTTTT. It codes for CATSSRDRAETNEKLFF.

The rearrangement uses TRBV5-1 and TRBJ1-1; the D gene is possibly TRBD1 (5 bases). Per germline, CDR1 SGHRS and CDR2 YFSETQ. The CDR3 has 13 residues. Trimming pared 9 bases from V and 8 bases from J, leaving 20 bases between. The CDR3 nucleotides are TGCGCCACCACGCAGGGATCTGGGAGCGAAGCTTTCTTT. Residues: CATTQGSGSEAFF.

J is TRBJ1-1 and V is TRBV6-2 or TRBV6-3; D unresolved. CDR1 MNHEY and CDR2 SVGEGT come from the germline V gene. V lost 2 bases and J 0 bases, leaving 7 bases between the germline ends. This CDR3 is built from 14 residues. CDR3 coding DNA: TGTGCCAGCAGTTACGGGCAACTGAACACTGAAGCTTTCTTT. Translation gives CASSYGQLNTEAFF.

The genes are TRBV5-6 and TRBJ1-4; 10 nucleotides line up with TRBD1. This CDR3 is 19 amino acids long. Unmatched junction bases numbered 13, after V lost 5 bases and J lost 0 bases. Germline assignment: CDR1 SGHDT and CDR2 YYEEEE. CDR3: CASSSVVGQGITTNEKLFF. Here the CDR3 DNA reads TGTGCCAGCAGTTCGGTTGTGGGACAGGGGATTACAACTAATGAAAAACTGTTTTTT.

The chain uses TRBV5-6 and TRBJ2-2; D may be TRBD2 (6 bases). Germline assignment: CDR1 SGHDT and CDR2 YYEEEE. The CDR3 loop spans 15 amino acids. The V and J ends lost 4 bases and 2 bases respectively, with 12 bases between them. This CDR3 is CASSRAGGNTGELFF. The DNA for the CDR3 is TGTGCCAGCAGCAGGGCCGGGGGTAACACCGGGGAGCTGTTTTTT.

V is TRBV18 and J is TRBJ2-5, with a weak D call TRBD1 (5 bases). The V and J ends lost 4 bases and 2 bases respectively, with 8 bases between them. The V gene's germline CDR1 is KGHSH and CDR2 LQKENI. There are 13 residues in the CDR3. For the CDR3, the DNA is TGTGCCAGCTCACGGGGCAAGCAAGAGACCCAGTACTTC. Translation: CASSRGKQETQYF.

This rearrangement joins TRBV19 to TRBJ1-1; no clear D. The V end lost 1 base, the J end lost 0 bases, and 12 bases lay between the germline ends. The CDR3 is 16 amino acids. The germline V gene has CDR1 LNHDA and CDR2 SQIVND (reference sequence). The CDR3, as DNA: TGTGCCAGTAGTATAGGAGAACACTACATGAACACTGAAGCTTTCTTT. Translation gives CASSIGEHYMNTEAFF.

V and J are TRBV7-2 and TRBJ2-3; D is possibly TRBD2 (6 bases). The CDR3 contains 17 residues. V was trimmed by 1 base and J by 5 bases, leaving 19 bases between them. Germline CDR1 SGHTA, CDR2 FQGNSA. The CDR3 DNA follows: TGTGCCAGCAGCTTAGTAGCGGCGCGATTAAATAAAGATACGCAGTATTTT. Translating it yields CASSLVAARLNKDTQYF.